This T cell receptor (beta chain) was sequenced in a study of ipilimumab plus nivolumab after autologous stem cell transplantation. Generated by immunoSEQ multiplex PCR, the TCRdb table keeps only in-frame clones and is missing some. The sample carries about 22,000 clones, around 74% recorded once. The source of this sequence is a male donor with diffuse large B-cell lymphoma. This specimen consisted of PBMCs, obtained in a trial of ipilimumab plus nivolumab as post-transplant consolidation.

Written as DNA, the CDR3 is TGCGCCAGCAGTGTCCCCATAACACCTAGCGGGAGGGAGTCAAGCTCCTACAATGAGCAGTTCTTC. Translating it yields CASSVPITPSGRESSSYNEQFF. The chain joins TRBV10-2 to TRBJ2-1; TRBD2 matches at 12 bases. Germline CDR1 reads WSHSY; CDR2 reads SAAADI. V lost 4 bases to trimming and J lost 0 bases; unmatched junction nucleotides: 19. The CDR3 sequence is 22 residues long.